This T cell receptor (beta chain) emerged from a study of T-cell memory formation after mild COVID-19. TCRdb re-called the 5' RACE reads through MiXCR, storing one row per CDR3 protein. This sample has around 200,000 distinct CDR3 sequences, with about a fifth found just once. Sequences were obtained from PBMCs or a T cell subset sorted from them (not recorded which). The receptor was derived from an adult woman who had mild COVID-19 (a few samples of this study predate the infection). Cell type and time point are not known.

The CDR3 loop is CSAGGGYNYGYTF. Here the CDR3 DNA reads TGCAGTGCTGGGGGGGGTTATAACTATGGCTACACCTTC. This rearrangement joins TRBV20-1 to TRBJ1-2, with D maybe TRBD1 (5 bases). In germline, CDR1 is DFQATT, CDR2 SNEGSKA (reference sequence). Trimming left V 5 bases short and J 1 base short, with 11 bases between. The CDR3 extends over 13 amino acids.